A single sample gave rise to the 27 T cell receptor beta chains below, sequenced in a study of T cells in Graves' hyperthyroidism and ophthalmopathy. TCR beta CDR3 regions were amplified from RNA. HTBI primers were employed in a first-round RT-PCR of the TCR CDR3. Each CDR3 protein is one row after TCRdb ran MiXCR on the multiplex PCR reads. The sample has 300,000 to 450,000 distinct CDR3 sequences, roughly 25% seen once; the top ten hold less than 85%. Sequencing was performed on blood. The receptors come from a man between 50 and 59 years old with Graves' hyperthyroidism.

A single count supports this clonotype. DNA for the CDR3: TGTGCCAGCAGTTTCGGGGTGCACACTGAAGCTTTCTTT. Its protein product is CASSFGVHTEAFF. The V gene is TRBV27, the J gene TRBJ1-1; unclear D gene. This CDR3 is 13 amino acids long. V lost 3 bases, J lost 3 bases, and 8 bases lay in between. Germline values: CDR1 MNHEY, CDR2 SMNVEV (reference sequence).

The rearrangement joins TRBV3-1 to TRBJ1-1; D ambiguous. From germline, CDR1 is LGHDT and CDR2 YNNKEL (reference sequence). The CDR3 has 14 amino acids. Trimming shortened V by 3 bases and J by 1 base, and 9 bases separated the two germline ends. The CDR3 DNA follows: TGTGCCAGCAGCCAGGGCTTAGAGAACACTGAAGCTTTCTTT. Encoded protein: CASSQGLENTEAFF.

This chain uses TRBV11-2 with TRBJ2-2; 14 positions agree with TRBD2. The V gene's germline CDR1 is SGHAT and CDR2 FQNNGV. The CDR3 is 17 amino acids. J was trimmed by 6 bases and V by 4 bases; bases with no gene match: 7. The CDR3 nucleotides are TGTGCCAGCAGCTCGGGACTAGCGGGAGTTTTAGCCGGGGAGCTGTTTTTT. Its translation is CASSSGLAGVLAGELFF.

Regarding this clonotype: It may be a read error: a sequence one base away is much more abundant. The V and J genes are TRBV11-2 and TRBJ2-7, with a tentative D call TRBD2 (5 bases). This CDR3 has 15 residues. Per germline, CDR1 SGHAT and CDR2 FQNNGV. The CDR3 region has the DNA TGTGCCAGCAGCCCATGGACTCAAAGCTCCTGCGAGCAGTACTTC. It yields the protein CASSPWTQSSCEQYF.

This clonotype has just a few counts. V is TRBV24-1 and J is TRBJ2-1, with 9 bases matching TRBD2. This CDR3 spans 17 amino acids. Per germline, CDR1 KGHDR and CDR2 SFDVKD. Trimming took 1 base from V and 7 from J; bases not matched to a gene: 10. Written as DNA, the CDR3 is TGTGCCACCAGTGATTTATCGGCTAGCGGGATCCGGAATGAGCAGTTCTTC. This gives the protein CATSDLSASGIRNEQFF.

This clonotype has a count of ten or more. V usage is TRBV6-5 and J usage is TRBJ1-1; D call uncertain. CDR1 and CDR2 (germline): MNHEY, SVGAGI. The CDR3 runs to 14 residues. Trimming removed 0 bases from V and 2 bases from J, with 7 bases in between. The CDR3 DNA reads TGTGCCAGCAGTTACTCGACCCTTAACACTGAAGCTTTCTTT. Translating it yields CASSYSTLNTEAFF.

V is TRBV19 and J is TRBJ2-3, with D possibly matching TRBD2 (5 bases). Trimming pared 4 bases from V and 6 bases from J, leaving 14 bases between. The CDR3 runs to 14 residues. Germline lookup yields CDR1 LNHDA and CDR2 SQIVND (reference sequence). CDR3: CASSTLESGDTQYF. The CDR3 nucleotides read TGTGCCAGTAGTACCCTCGAGAGCGGCGATACGCAGTATTTT.

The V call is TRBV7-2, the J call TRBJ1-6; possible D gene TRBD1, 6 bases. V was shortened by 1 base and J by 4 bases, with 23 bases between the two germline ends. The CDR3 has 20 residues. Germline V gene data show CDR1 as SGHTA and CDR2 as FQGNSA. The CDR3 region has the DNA TGTGCCAGCAGCTTAGGCGCGATTTTGACAGGAATTGGGTATAATTCACCCCTCCACTTT. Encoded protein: CASSLGAILTGIGYNSPLHF. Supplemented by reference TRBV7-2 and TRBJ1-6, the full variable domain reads GAGVSQSPSNKVTEKGKDVELRCDPISGHTALYWYRQSLGQGLEFLIYFQGNSAPDKSGLPSDRFSAERTGGSVSTLTIQRTQQEDSAVYLCASSLGAILTGIGYNSPLHFGNGTRLTVT.

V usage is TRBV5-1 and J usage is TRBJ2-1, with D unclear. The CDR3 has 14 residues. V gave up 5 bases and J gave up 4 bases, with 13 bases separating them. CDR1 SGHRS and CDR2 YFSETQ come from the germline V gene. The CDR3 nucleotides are TGCGCCAGCAGGTCTGTGCACACATACAATGAGCAGTTCTTC. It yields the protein CASRSVHTYNEQFF. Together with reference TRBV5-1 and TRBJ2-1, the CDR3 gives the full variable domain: KAGVTQTPRYLIKTRGQQVTLSCSPISGHRSVSWYQQTPGQGLQFLFEYFSETQRNKGNFPGRFSGRQFSNSRSEMNVSTLELGDSALYLCASRSVHTYNEQFFGPGTRLTVL.

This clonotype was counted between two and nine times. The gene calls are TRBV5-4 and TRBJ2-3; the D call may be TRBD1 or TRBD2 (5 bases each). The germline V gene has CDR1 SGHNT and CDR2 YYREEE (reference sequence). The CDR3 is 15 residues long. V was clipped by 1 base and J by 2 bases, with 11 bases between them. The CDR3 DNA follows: TGTGCCAGCAGCTTGTTCTTGGGGACCACAGATACGCAGTATTTT. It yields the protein CASSLFLGTTDTQYF.

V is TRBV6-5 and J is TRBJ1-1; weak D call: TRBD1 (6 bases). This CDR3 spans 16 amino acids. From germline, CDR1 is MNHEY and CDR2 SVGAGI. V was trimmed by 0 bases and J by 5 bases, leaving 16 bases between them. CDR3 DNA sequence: TGTGCCAGCAGTTACTCGAGGGGGGCGCTGGGGACTGAAGCTTTCTTT. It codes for CASSYSRGALGTEAFF.

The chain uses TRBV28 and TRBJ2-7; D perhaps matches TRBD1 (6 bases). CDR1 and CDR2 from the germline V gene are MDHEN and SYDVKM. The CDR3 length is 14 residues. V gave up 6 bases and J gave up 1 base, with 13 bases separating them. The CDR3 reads CASSPGQYSYEQYF. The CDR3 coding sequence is TGTGCCAGCAGCCCCGGACAGTATTCCTACGAGCAGTACTTC.

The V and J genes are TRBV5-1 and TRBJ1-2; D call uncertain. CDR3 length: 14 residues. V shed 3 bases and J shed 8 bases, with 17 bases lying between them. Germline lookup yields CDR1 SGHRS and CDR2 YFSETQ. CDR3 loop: CASSYAGPLGGYTF. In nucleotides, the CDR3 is TGCGCCAGCAGCTACGCCGGGCCCCTTGGCGGCTACACCTTC. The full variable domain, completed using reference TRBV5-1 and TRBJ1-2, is KAGVTQTPRYLIKTRGQQVTLSCSPISGHRSVSWYQQTPGQGLQFLFEYFSETQRNKGNFPGRFSGRQFSNSRSEMNVSTLELGDSALYLCASSYAGPLGGYTFGSGTRLTVV.

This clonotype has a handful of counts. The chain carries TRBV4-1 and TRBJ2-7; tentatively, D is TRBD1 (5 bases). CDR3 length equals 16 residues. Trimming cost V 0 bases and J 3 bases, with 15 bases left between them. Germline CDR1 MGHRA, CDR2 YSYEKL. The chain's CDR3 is CASSQDGSPGIYEQYF. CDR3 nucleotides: TGCGCCAGCAGCCAAGACGGGTCTCCAGGGATCTACGAGCAGTACTTC.

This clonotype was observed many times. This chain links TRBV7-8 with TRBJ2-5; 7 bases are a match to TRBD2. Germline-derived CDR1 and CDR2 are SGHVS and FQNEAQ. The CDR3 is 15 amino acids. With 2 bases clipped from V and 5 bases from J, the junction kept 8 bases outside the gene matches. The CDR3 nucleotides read TGTGCCAGCAGCTTAAGGTCGGGGGGTGTGGAGACCCAGTACTTC. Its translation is CASSLRSGGVETQYF.

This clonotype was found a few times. Written as DNA, the CDR3 is TGTGCCAGCAGTTACGGTCAGGGGGTAGGTGAGCAGTTCTTC. This sequence encodes CASSYGQGVGEQFF. The rearrangement uses TRBV6-2 or TRBV6-3 and TRBJ2-1; TRBD1 matches 7 bases. CDR1 and CDR2 (germline): MNHEY, SVGEGT. J lost 9 bases, V lost 2 bases, and 7 bases had no gene match. The CDR3 length is 14 residues.

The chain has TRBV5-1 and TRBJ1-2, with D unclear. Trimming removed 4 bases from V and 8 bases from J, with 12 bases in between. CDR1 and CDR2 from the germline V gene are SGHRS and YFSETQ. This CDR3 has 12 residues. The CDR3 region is CASSPDGGGYTF. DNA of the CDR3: TGCGCCAGCAGCCCAGACGGCGGAGGCTACACCTTC.

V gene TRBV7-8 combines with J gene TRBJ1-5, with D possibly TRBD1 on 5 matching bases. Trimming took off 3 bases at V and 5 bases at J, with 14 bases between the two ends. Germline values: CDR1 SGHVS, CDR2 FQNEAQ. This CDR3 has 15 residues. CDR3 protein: CASSLRDGNDQPQHF. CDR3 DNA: TGTGCCAGCAGCTTGAGGGACGGGAACGATCAGCCCCAGCATTTT.

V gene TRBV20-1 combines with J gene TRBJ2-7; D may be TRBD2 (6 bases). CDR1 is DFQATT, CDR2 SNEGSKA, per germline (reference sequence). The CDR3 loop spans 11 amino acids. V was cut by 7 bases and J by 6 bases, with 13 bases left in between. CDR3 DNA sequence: TGCAGTGGACTAGGCGATGTCGAGCAGTACTTC. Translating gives CSGLGDVEQYF.

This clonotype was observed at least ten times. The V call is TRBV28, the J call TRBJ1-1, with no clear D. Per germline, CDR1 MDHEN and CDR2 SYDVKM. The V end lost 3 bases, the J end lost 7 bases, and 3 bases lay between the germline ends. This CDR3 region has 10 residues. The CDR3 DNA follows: TGTGCCAGCAGTTTGGGTGAAGCTTTCTTT. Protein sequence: CASSLGEAFF.

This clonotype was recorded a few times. The CDR3 is CASSRLAGGYNEQFF. In DNA form, the CDR3 reads TGTGCCAGCAGCCGACTAGCGGGAGGCTACAATGAGCAGTTCTTC. The chain combines TRBV7-9 with TRBJ2-1, with 13 bases identical to TRBD2. Per germline, CDR1 SEHNR and CDR2 FQNEAQ (reference sequence). CDR3 length: 15 amino acids. V shed 5 bases, J shed 3 bases, and the junction held 1 base outside the gene matches.

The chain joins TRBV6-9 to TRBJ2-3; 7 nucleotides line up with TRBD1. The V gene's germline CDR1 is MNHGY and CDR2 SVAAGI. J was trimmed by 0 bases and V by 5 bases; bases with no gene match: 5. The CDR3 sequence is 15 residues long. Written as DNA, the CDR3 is TGTGCCAGCAGTCACAGGACAGGTAGCACAGATACGCAGTATTTT. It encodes CASSHRTGSTDTQYF.

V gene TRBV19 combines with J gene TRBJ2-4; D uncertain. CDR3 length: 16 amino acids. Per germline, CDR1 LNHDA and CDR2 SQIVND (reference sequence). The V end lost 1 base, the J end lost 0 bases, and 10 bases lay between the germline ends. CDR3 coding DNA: TGTGCCAGTAGTATAGTGGGCATTCTAGCCAAAAACATTCAGTACTTC. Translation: CASSIVGILAKNIQYF.

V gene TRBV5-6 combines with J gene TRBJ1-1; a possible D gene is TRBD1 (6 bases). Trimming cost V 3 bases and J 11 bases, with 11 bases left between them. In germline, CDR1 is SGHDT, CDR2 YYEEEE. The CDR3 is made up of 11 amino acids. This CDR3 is CASSYEGGAFF. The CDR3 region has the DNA TGTGCCAGCAGCTACGAAGGGGGGGCTTTCTTT.

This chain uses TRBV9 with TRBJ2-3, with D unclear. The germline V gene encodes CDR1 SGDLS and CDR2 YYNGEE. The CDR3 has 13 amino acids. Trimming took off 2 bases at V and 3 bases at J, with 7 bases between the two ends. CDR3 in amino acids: CASSVYGTDTQYF. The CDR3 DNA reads TGTGCCAGCAGCGTTTATGGTACAGATACGCAGTATTTT.

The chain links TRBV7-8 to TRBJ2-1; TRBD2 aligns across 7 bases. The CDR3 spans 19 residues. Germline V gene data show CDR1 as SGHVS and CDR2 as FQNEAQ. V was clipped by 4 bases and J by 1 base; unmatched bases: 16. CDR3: CASSSQVPLAVTSYNEQFF. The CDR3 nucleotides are TGTGCCAGCAGCTCCCAAGTCCCCCTAGCGGTTACTTCCTACAATGAGCAGTTCTTC.

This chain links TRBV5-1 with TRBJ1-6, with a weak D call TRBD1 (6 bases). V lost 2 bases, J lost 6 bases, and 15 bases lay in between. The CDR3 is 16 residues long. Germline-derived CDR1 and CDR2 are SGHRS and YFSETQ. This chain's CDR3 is CASSLGHGTPNSPLHF. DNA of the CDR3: TGCGCCAGCAGCTTAGGCCACGGGACACCTAATTCACCCCTCCACTTT.